This T cell receptor (beta chain) was captured in a study of blood T cell repertoires in COVID-19. Overall study: COVID-19 samples collected from the United States, Italy and Spain covered acute and convalescent phases.

CDR3 length: 17 residues. The germline V gene encodes CDR1 LNHDA and CDR2 SQIVND (reference sequence). After removal of 7 bases from V and 2 bases from J, the junction contained 13 bases not matched to a gene. Measured with immunoSEQ multiplex PCR; TCRdb has only the in-frame clones, and not every one. Among about 220,000 clones, 82% were seen once, and the ten largest hold 7% to 10%. Seattle cases were enrolled at active infection and followed longitudinally. The table lists this clone with a few counts. The sample consisted of peripheral blood. The chain uses TRBV19 and TRBJ2-1, with 8 nucleotides matching TRBD2. The origin of this receptor is a woman older than 75 with COVID-19, enrolled during active disease. CDR3 loop: CASTAAAGGLPYNEQFF. CDR3 nucleotides: TGTGCCAGTACCGCCGCCGCGGGAGGTCTCCCCTACAATGAGCAGTTCTTC.